The clone carrying this T cell receptor beta chain was detected many times. Its antigen is undetermined. The data belong to a study of T cells in Graves' hyperthyroidism and ophthalmopathy. Findings and caveats of the study: In simple terms, a model built on 13 V-J features told ophthalmopathy apart from stable hyperthyroidism.

Germline V CDR1 and CDR2: PRHDT, FYEKMQ (reference sequence). CDR3 length equals 12 residues. J was trimmed by 9 bases and V by 5 bases; bases with no gene match: 5. Using RNA transcripts as the source, TCR beta CDR3 regions were amplified. In the first-round RT-PCR of the TCR CDR3, the HTBI primer set was used. One entry per CDR3 protein, called by TCRdb with MiXCR from the multiplex PCR reads. Of about 46,000 distinct CDR3 sequences in the sample, about half are singletons; the top ten hold roughly 32%. The authors deemed Graves' hyperthyroidism stable absent ophthalmopathy progression within 18 months. Not enrolled were patients with uncontrolled infection, other autoimmune disease, pregnancy or lactation. Clinical symptoms, serum thyroxine, TRAb, thyroid ultrasound and orbital computed tomography established diagnosis.

The sample consisted of peripheral blood or thyroid tissue (not recorded which). The sequence was obtained from a woman in her fifties or sixties with Graves' hyperthyroidism. The gene calls are TRBV13 and TRBJ1-1, with 8 bases fitting TRBD1. In DNA, the CDR3 is TGTGCCAGCAGCGGACAGGGCCTTAAAGCTTTCTTT. The encoded protein is CASSGQGLKAFF. Full variable domain (outside the CDR3, taken from reference TRBV13 and TRBJ1-1): AAGVIQSPRHLIKEKRETATLKCYPIPRHDTVYWYQQGPGQDPQFLISFYEKMQSDKGSIPDRFSAQQFSDYHSELNMSSLELGDSALYFCASSGQGLKAFFGQGTRLTVV.